This entry lists 12 T cell receptor beta chains sequenced from one sample in a study of technical replicates of blood from a handful of donors. Method: immunoSEQ multiplex PCR; TCRdb's copy keeps in-frame clones and lacks some. In the table there are 50,000 to 70,000 clones, just over 90% of which are singletons. The sample consisted of PBMCs. Source of these receptors: a human donor in good health. Some clones in this sample may be carry-over from other donors' samples.

This clone was picked up a small number of times. This chain's CDR3 is CSAQTSAGAFF. CDR3 sequence (DNA): TGCAGTGCCCAGACGAGTGCGGGAGCTTTCTTT. The chain links TRBV20-1 to TRBJ1-1, with no clear D. Trimming took 6 bases from V and 10 from J, leaving 15 bases between them. This CDR3 contains 11 residues. The V gene's germline CDR1 is DFQATT and CDR2 SNEGSKA (reference sequence).

V gene TRBV5-1 combines with J gene TRBJ1-2; a possible D gene is TRBD1 (6 bases). There are 14 residues in the CDR3. CDR1 is SGHRS, CDR2 YFSETQ, per germline. The ends were cut back, 4 bases at V and 2 bases at J, with 12 bases in the middle. CDR3 sequence (DNA): TGCGCCAGCAGCGAAGAAGGGACAAACTATGGCTACACCTTC. It yields the protein CASSEEGTNYGYTF.

The genes are TRBV6-1 and TRBJ1-5, with D perhaps matching TRBD1 (5 bases). V gave up 5 bases and J gave up 3 bases, with 8 bases separating them. The CDR3 is 13 residues long. CDR1 and CDR2 (germline): MNHNS, SASEGT. The CDR3 protein is CASSRQNNQPQHF. The CDR3 coding sequence is TGTGCCAGCAGTCGACAGAACAATCAGCCCCAGCATTTT.

The rearrangement uses TRBV5-1 and TRBJ1-1, with D possibly matching TRBD1 (6 bases). V lost 7 bases and J lost 4, with 14 bases in between. Germline V gene sequence: CDR1 SGHRS, CDR2 YFSETQ. This CDR3 has 13 residues. CDR3 residues: CASAQGLGTEAFF. The CDR3 DNA reads TGCGCCAGCGCACAGGGTTTAGGCACTGAAGCTTTCTTT.

The chain combines TRBV7-9 with TRBJ2-5; maybe TRBD1 (5 bases). The CDR3 consists of 15 residues. Germline V gene sequence: CDR1 SEHNR, CDR2 FQNEAQ (reference sequence). Trimming stripped 1 base from V and 5 bases from J, with 14 bases between. CDR3 loop: CASSLEGQGGETQYF. In nucleotides, the CDR3 is TGTGCCAGCAGCTTAGAAGGGCAGGGTGGTGAGACCCAGTACTTC.

The rearrangement joins TRBV7-6 to TRBJ2-1; 9 bases are a match to TRBD2. Germline V gene sequence: CDR1 SGHVS, CDR2 FNYEAQ. The V and J ends lost 0 bases and 8 bases, in that order; junction bases with no gene match: 5. This CDR3 comprises 15 residues. This CDR3 reads CASSLALASGDEQFF. The CDR3 DNA sequence: TGTGCCAGCAGCTTAGCTTTGGCTAGCGGGGATGAGCAGTTCTTC. Variable domain in full (rest from reference TRBV7-6 and TRBJ2-1): GAGVSQSPRYKVTKRGQDVALRCDPISGHVSLYWYRQALGQGPEFLTYFNYEAQQDKSGLPNDRFSAERPEGSISTLTIQRTEQRDSAMYRCASSLALASGDEQFFGPGTRLTVL.

The J gene is TRBJ1-2, the V gene TRBV30; 7 bases are a match to TRBD1. CDR3 length: 12 amino acids. V was pared by 1 base and J by 6 bases, with 2 bases of the junction left unmatched. CDR1 and CDR2 from the germline V gene are GTSNPN and SVGIG (reference sequence). CDR3 protein: CAWSDRGDGYTF. CDR3 nucleotides: TGTGCCTGGAGTGACAGGGGAGATGGCTACACCTTC. The full variable domain, its missing parts supplied by reference TRBV30 and TRBJ1-2, is SQTIHQWPATLVQPVGSPLSLECTVEGTSNPNLYWYRQAAGRGLQLLFYSVGIGQISSEVPQNLSASRPQDRQFILSSKKLLLSDSGFYLCAWSDRGDGYTFGSGTRLTVV.

The chain joins TRBV13 to TRBJ1-1; D is uncertain. V was trimmed by 0 bases and J by 2 bases, leaving 7 bases between them. This CDR3 region has 14 residues. Germline V CDR1 and CDR2: PRHDT, FYEKMQ (reference sequence). CDR3 DNA sequence: TGTGCCAGCAGCTTAGGACAACATAACACTGAAGCTTTCTTT. It codes for CASSLGQHNTEAFF.

This rearrangement joins TRBV7-3 to TRBJ2-3; maybe TRBD2 (6 bases). The CDR3 length is 13 residues. CDR1 and CDR2 (germline): SGHTA, FQGTGA. V shed 6 bases and J shed 3 bases, with 10 bases lying between them. CDR3 region: CASRPGGTDTQYF. The CDR3 nucleotides read TGTGCCAGCAGACCCGGGGGTACAGATACGCAGTATTTT.

J is TRBJ1-5 and V is TRBV11-2, with D unresolved. Trimming took off 1 base at V and 9 bases at J, with 10 bases between the two ends. Germline V gene sequence: CDR1 SGHAT, CDR2 FQNNGV. There are 13 residues in the CDR3. CDR3 sequence reads: CASSLGREWPQHF. CDR3 nucleotides: TGTGCCAGCAGCTTAGGGAGGGAATGGCCCCAGCATTTT.

The rearrangement joins TRBV7-2 to TRBJ2-3; unclear D gene. This CDR3 comprises 19 residues. Germline V gene lookup returns CDR1 SGHTA and CDR2 FQGNSA. V was clipped by 5 bases and J by 4 bases, with 28 bases between them. The CDR3 region has the DNA TGTGCCAGCAGCCTAGACGGCCTCGGTGAACCCCTTCGGGCAGATACGCAGTATTTT. It codes for CASSLDGLGEPLRADTQYF.

The chain uses TRBV6-1 and TRBJ2-2; perhaps TRBD2 as D (6 bases). The CDR3 loop spans 14 amino acids. CDR1 MNHNS and CDR2 SASEGT come from the germline V gene. V lost 6 bases and J lost 3, with 11 bases in between. Here the CDR3 reads CASSGGDHTGELFF. Written as DNA, the CDR3 is TGTGCCAGCAGCGGCGGGGACCACACCGGGGAGCTGTTTTTT.